This T cell receptor beta chain was profiled in a study of metastatic and nonmetastatic thyroid tumors. Whole-study context: Repertoires were compared across blood and tumor or nodule tissue from malignant and benign thyroid patients.

Remarks on this clone: Its antigen is undetermined.

Regarding the study as a whole: The study reportedly found significantly higher TCR beta diversity in malignant thyroid tumors than benign nodules, in blood and tumor.

The ends were cut back, 1 base at V and 4 bases at J, with 8 bases in the middle. CDR1 and CDR2 (germline): SGHTA, FQGNSA. The CDR3 covers 13 residues. Treatment of any kind had been given to no patient before thyroid surgery. In the source study's methods: What underpinned the distant-metastasis classifier for papillary thyroid cancer was the set of CDR3 differences across clinicopathological groups. TCRdb re-called the PCR reads with MiXCR. TCRdb's processing, not the authors', yielded these V and J calls. The sample holds about 16,000 clones, approximately 30% seen once. This sequence was found in a male donor with papillary thyroid cancer or a benign thyroid nodule (not recorded which). Some clones in this sample may be carry-over from other donors' samples. Sequencing was done on a sample of tumor tissue. This sequence joins TRBV7-2 and TRBJ2-7; D might be TRBD1 (6 bases). This CDR3 reads CASSLVTGYEQYF. CDR3 nucleotide sequence: TGTGCCAGCAGCTTAGTCACAGGGTACGAGCAGTACTTC. Full variable domain (missing parts from reference TRBV7-2 and TRBJ2-7): GAGVSQSPSNKVTEKGKDVELRCDPISGHTALYWYRQSLGQGLEFLIYFQGNSAPDKSGLPSDRFSAERTGGSVSTLTIQRTQQEDSAVYLCASSLVTGYEQYFGPGTRLTVT.